One sample yielded the 29 T cell receptor beta chains listed below, sequenced in a study of blood T cells in healthy people across ages. A J-beta primer mix and a sample-barcoded 5' primer were used in a second PCR of roughly 6 to 11 cycles. One entry per CDR3 protein, called by TCRdb with MiXCR from the 5' RACE reads. Of approximately 940,000 distinct CDR3 sequences listed, approximately 49% are singletons. The sequencing input was blood. The source is a man aged 30-40 years in good health.

The gene calls are TRBV6-1 and TRBJ1-2; possible D gene TRBD1, 5 bases. This CDR3 comprises 15 residues. V was clipped by 11 bases and J by 0 bases, with 19 bases between them. Per the germline V gene, CDR1 is MNHNS and CDR2 is SASEGT. CDR3 bases: TGTGCCGGCACCCCTGTCGGGGGAACTAACTATGGCTACACCTTC. Its protein product is CAGTPVGGTNYGYTF.

The rearrangement uses TRBV11-3 and TRBJ2-5, with 8 nucleotides matching TRBD2. CDR1 is SGHNT and CDR2 is YENEEA in the germline V gene. The trim removed 6 bases at V and 5 bases at J, leaving 5 bases unmatched. The CDR3 is 13 residues long. The CDR3 coding sequence is TGTGCCAGCAGAGGGACTAGAGTGGAGACCCAGTACTTC. This encodes CASRGTRVETQYF.

The chain carries TRBV6-2 or TRBV6-3 and TRBJ2-1; the match to TRBD2 covers 10 bases. The CDR3 loop spans 17 amino acids. Germline CDR1 and CDR2: MNHEY and SVGEGT. With V trimmed by 5 bases and J by 0 bases, 7 bases remained unmatched. CDR3 in DNA: TGTGCCAGCAGTATTAGCGGGGGGCCTGCCTCCTACAATGAGCAGTTCTTC. This sequence encodes CASSISGGPASYNEQFF.

CDR3 amino acids: CASSARLVYEQYF. Written as DNA, the CDR3 is TGTGCCAGCAGTGCAAGACTAGTTTACGAGCAGTACTTC. V gene TRBV12-3 or TRBV12-4 combines with J gene TRBJ2-5; a possible D gene is TRBD2 (6 bases). The DNA end favors TRBJ2-7, so the J call may be wrong. The CDR3 is 13 residues long.

The chain is built from TRBV7-9 and TRBJ1-4; D unresolved. The CDR3 is 16 amino acids. The germline V and J ends were trimmed by 5 bases and 0 bases, with 13 bases remaining between them. CDR1 SEHNR and CDR2 FQNEAQ come from the germline V gene (reference sequence). CDR3 nucleotides: TGTGCCAGCAGCCCTCAGGCCGTTACAACTAATGAAAAACTGTTTTTT. It translates to CASSPQAVTTNEKLFF.

The J gene is TRBJ2-2, the V gene TRBV10-3; 10 bases map to TRBD1. J lost 4 bases, V lost 4 bases, and 3 bases had no gene match. Germline CDR1 is ENHRY and CDR2 is SYGVKD. This CDR3 has 15 amino acids. The CDR3 spells CAISAGTGATGELFF. In nucleotides, the CDR3 is TGTGCCATCAGTGCCGGGACAGGGGCCACCGGGGAGCTGTTTTTT.

V and J are TRBV5-1 and TRBJ2-3; 8 positions match TRBD1. V lost 7 bases to trimming and J lost 2 bases; unmatched junction nucleotides: 6. Germline V CDR1 and CDR2: SGHRS, YFSETQ. The CDR3 sequence is 14 residues long. CDR3 protein: CASGPGQDTDTQYF. In DNA form, the CDR3 reads TGCGCCAGCGGTCCGGGACAGGACACAGATACGCAGTATTTT.

The table lists this clonotype with a few counts. The V call is TRBV6-6, the J call TRBJ2-7; 11 bases are shared with TRBD1. Germline CDR1 is MNHNY and CDR2 is SVGAGI (reference sequence). The CDR3 totals 15 residues. The V and J ends lost 4 bases and 2 bases, in that order; junction bases with no gene match: 4. This CDR3 reads CASSSGQGATYEQYF. In DNA, the CDR3 is TGTGCCAGCAGTTCCGGACAGGGGGCTACCTACGAGCAGTACTTC.

The sample holds a few counts of this clonotype. This rearrangement joins TRBV27 to TRBJ1-2; D might be TRBD1 (6 bases). The CDR3 has 14 residues. Trimming took off 3 bases at V and 5 bases at J, with 13 bases between the two ends. Germline-derived CDR1 and CDR2 are MNHEY and SMNVEV (reference sequence). CDR3 amino acids: CASSFAQGWYGYTF. For the CDR3, the DNA is TGTGCCAGCAGTTTCGCACAGGGTTGGTATGGCTACACCTTC.

The chain links TRBV12-3 or TRBV12-4 to TRBJ2-3, with D perhaps TRBD1 (5 bases). CDR3 length: 16 amino acids. Trimming shortened V by 2 bases and J by 4 bases, and 16 bases separated the two germline ends. The CDR3 DNA reads as TGTGCCAGCAGTTTATATGCAGGGTATGATCCAGATACGCAGTATTTT. Residues: CASSLYAGYDPDTQYF.

CDR3: CASSPGALGANVLTF. CDR3 in DNA: TGTGCCAGCTCACCCGGGGCTCTTGGGGCCAACGTCCTGACTTTC. The V call is TRBV18, the J call TRBJ2-6, with D perhaps assigned TRBD1 or TRBD2 (5 bases each). The CDR3 extends over 15 amino acids. V was pared by 3 bases and J by 3 bases, with 9 bases between. The germline V gene has CDR1 KGHSH and CDR2 LQKENI.

The V call is TRBV3-1, the J call TRBJ2-3, with TRBD1 matching 8 bases. The CDR3 sequence is 17 residues long. J was trimmed by 4 bases and V by 4 bases; bases with no gene match: 13. The germline gives CDR1 LGHDT, CDR2 YNNKEL (reference sequence). CDR3 in DNA: TGTGCCAGCAGCCCCCGGGATGGCAGGGGGCAATCAGATACGCAGTATTTT. It translates to CASSPRDGRGQSDTQYF.

V is TRBV2 and J is TRBJ1-6; 8 bases line up with TRBD1. With 6 bases clipped from V and 6 bases from J, the junction kept 7 bases outside the gene matches. Germline CDR1 reads SNHLY; CDR2 reads FYNNEI. The CDR3 consists of 15 residues. The CDR3 coding sequence is TGTGCCAGCAGGGTTAGACAGGGGAGTAATTCACCCCTCCACTTT. Residues: CASRVRQGSNSPLHF. Together with reference TRBV2 and TRBJ1-6, the CDR3 gives the full variable domain: EPEVTQTPSHQVTQMGQEVILRCVPISNHLYFYWYRQILGQKVEFLVSFYNNEISEKSEIFDDQFSVERPDGSNFTLKIRSTKLEDSAMYFCASRVRQGSNSPLHFGNGTRLTVT.

This chain connects TRBV7-3 to TRBJ2-1; 10 bases map to TRBD1. CDR3 length: 15 residues. Germline-derived CDR1 and CDR2 are SGHTA and FQGTGA. Losses at the gene ends were 1 base for V and 8 bases for J; bases not matched to a gene: 5. In DNA form, the CDR3 reads TGTGCCAGCAGCTTAATAGGGGACAGGGGCGATGAGCAGTTCTTC. Its protein product is CASSLIGDRGDEQFF.

This clonotype has at least ten counts. J is TRBJ1-2 and V is TRBV6-1; the D is unclear. V lost 7 bases and J 1 base, leaving 16 bases between the germline ends. Germline V gene lookup returns CDR1 MNHNS and CDR2 SASEGT. The CDR3 runs 15 residues. CDR3 region: CASTDPGVSNYGYTF. CDR3 sequence (DNA): TGTGCCAGCACTGATCCGGGTGTGAGTAACTATGGCTACACCTTC.

The chain recombines TRBV15 with TRBJ1-1; TRBD1 matches 8 bases. V gave up 3 bases and J gave up 3 bases; unmatched junction bases: 6. CDR3 size: 15 residues. Germline loops: CDR1 LNHNV, CDR2 YYDKDF (reference sequence). The CDR3 nucleotides read TGTGCCACCAGCAGGCCGGACAGGGCGGACACTGAAGCTTTCTTT. It yields the protein CATSRPDRADTEAFF.

This chain uses TRBV10-3 with TRBJ2-1; D gene uncertain. From germline, CDR1 is ENHRY and CDR2 SYGVKD. Between the trimmed V and J ends, which lost 7 bases and 0 bases, there was a span of 7 bases. This CDR3 has 13 amino acids. CDR3 region: CAITQDSYNEQFF. The CDR3 DNA reads TGTGCCATCACTCAAGACTCCTACAATGAGCAGTTCTTC.

The chain links TRBV30 to TRBJ1-2; D remains ambiguous. V was shortened by 0 bases and J by 5 bases, with 7 bases between the two germline ends. The CDR3 is made up of 12 amino acids. In germline, CDR1 is GTSNPN, CDR2 SVGIG (reference sequence). The CDR3 here is CAWSVRSYGYTF. CDR3 DNA sequence: TGTGCCTGGAGTGTACGAAGTTATGGCTACACCTTC.

The genes are TRBV7-9 and TRBJ2-4; unclear D gene. Per germline, CDR1 SEHNR and CDR2 FQNEAQ (reference sequence). Trimming took 3 bases from V and 5 from J, leaving 8 bases between them. This CDR3 has 13 amino acids. For the CDR3, the DNA is TGTGCCAGCAGCTTTGTAACGGAAAACATTCAGTACTTC. Amino acid sequence: CASSFVTENIQYF.

This clonotype has only a few counts. CDR3 amino acids: CASSEDSTDTQYF. DNA of the CDR3: TGTGCCAGCAGTGAGGACTCTACAGATACGCAGTATTTT. The chain links TRBV2 to TRBJ2-3; D might be TRBD2 (5 bases). Germline CDR1 is SNHLY and CDR2 is FYNNEI. V lost 3 bases, J lost 3 bases, and 7 bases lay in between. This CDR3 is 13 amino acids long.

The chain uses TRBV4-3 and TRBJ2-2; no clear D gene. Germline CDR1 and CDR2: LGHNA and YSLEER. Trimming took off 0 bases at V and 0 bases at J, with 5 bases between the two ends. This CDR3 comprises 15 residues. The CDR3 DNA is TGCGCCAGCAGCCAAGATCAGACGAACACCGGGGAGCTGTTTTTT. This codes for CASSQDQTNTGELFF.

This clonotype was seen a handful of times. The CDR3 nucleotides are TGCAGCGTTAGTGGGACTAGCGGGGGGTCCTACAATGAGCAGTTCTTC. Translating gives CSVSGTSGGSYNEQFF. The genes are TRBV29-1 and TRBJ2-1; 15 positions agree with TRBD2. The CDR3 runs to 16 residues. From germline, CDR1 is SQVTM and CDR2 ANQGSEA. The trim removed 5 bases at V and 1 base at J, leaving 3 bases unmatched.

The chain employs TRBV27 and TRBJ2-1; D is unclear. CDR3 length: 15 residues. CDR1 and CDR2 (germline): MNHEY, SMNVEV (reference sequence). V was trimmed by 6 bases and J by 4 bases, leaving 16 bases between them. In DNA form, the CDR3 reads TGTGCCAGCAGGCCGACATATGGGAATTACAATGAGCAGTTCTTC. Its protein product is CASRPTYGNYNEQFF.

This clonotype was found a few times. This chain's CDR3 is CASSETGESGYTF. In nucleotides, the CDR3 is TGTGCCAGCAGCGAAACAGGGGAAAGCGGCTACACCTTC. V is TRBV7-9 and J is TRBJ1-2, with 7 bases that match TRBD1. Germline CDR1 reads SEHNR; CDR2 reads FQNEAQ (reference sequence). CDR3 length equals 13 residues. The V and J ends lost 5 bases and 8 bases, in that order; junction bases with no gene match: 8.

This clonotype has a count of ten or more. The chain links TRBV6-5 to TRBJ2-5, with D unresolved. The germline V gene has CDR1 MNHEY and CDR2 SVGAGI. CDR3 length: 13 residues. Trimming took 5 bases from V and 4 from J, leaving 11 bases between them. The CDR3 DNA follows: TGTGCCAGCAGTCTAGTCATAAGAGAGACCCAGTACTTC. Translated, it gives CASSLVIRETQYF.

Written as DNA, the CDR3 is TGTGCCAGCAGTTACAGTAGACAGGGCTTCTACGAGCAGTACTTC. It codes for CASSYSRQGFYEQYF. The chain joins TRBV6-6 to TRBJ2-7, with 7 bases aligning to TRBD1. This CDR3 has 15 amino acids. Germline CDR1 and CDR2: MNHNY and SVGAGI (reference sequence). After removal of 2 bases from V and 3 bases from J, the junction contained 7 bases not matched to a gene.

This rearrangement joins TRBV6-2 or TRBV6-3 to TRBJ2-2; D uncertain. This CDR3 comprises 17 residues. Per the germline V gene, CDR1 is MNHEY and CDR2 is SVGEGT. Trimming took off 5 bases at V and 1 base at J, with 17 bases between the two ends. The CDR3 protein is CASSNPPQSMNTGELFF. Written as DNA, the CDR3 is TGTGCCAGCAGTAACCCCCCCCAGTCAATGAACACCGGGGAGCTGTTTTTT.

The rearrangement joins TRBV12-5 to TRBJ1-1; tentative D call: TRBD1 (6 bases). There are 15 residues in the CDR3. The ends were cut back, 7 bases at V and 1 base at J, with 16 bases in the middle. Looked up from germline, CDR1 is LGHNT and CDR2 is FRNRAP. This CDR3 is CASATPRGKNTEAFF. In nucleotides, the CDR3 is TGTGCTAGTGCCACCCCTAGGGGGAAGAACACTGAAGCTTTCTTT.

In its sample, this clonotype was seen a few times. The CDR3 loop reads CSATDRGRTSPGQFF. The CDR3 nucleotides read TGCAGTGCTACGGACAGGGGAAGGACTAGCCCGGGGCAGTTCTTC. V and J are TRBV20-1 and TRBJ2-1, with D perhaps TRBD1 (9 bases). The germline gives CDR1 DFQATT, CDR2 SNEGSKA (reference sequence). This CDR3 has 15 amino acids. V was pared by 4 bases and J by 12 bases, with 25 bases between.